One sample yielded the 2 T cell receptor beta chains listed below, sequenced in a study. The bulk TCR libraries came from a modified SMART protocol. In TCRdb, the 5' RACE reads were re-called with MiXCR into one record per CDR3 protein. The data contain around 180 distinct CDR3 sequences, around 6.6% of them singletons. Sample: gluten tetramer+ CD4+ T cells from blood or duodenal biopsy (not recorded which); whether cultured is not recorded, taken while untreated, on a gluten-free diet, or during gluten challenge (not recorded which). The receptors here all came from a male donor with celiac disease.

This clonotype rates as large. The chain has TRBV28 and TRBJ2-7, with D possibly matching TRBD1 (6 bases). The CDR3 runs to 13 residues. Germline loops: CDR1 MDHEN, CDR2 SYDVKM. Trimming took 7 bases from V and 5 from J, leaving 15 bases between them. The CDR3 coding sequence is TGTGCCAGCACTTACTTACAGGGCCACGAGCAGTACTTC. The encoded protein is CASTYLQGHEQYF.

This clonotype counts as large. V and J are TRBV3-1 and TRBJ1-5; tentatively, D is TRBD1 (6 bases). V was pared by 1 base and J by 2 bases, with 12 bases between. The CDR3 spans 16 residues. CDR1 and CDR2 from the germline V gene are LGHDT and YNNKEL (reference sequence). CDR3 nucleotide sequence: TGTGCCAGCAGCCAAGCCAGGGGCATTGGCAATCAGCCCCAGCATTTT. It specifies CASSQARGIGNQPQHF.